This T cell receptor (beta chain) was captured by sequencing in a study of response to subunit inactivated influenza vaccine. Study findings and constraints: Each seasonal influenza vaccination, the authors suggested, recruits few new T cells.

The trim removed 2 bases at V and 1 base at J, leaving 6 bases unmatched. CDR3 size: 18 residues. Germline V lookup: CDR1 SGHVS, CDR2 FQNEAQ. TCRdb re-derived calls from the RT-PCR reads in MiXCR, one entry per CDR3 protein. The table lists roughly 500,000 distinct CDR3 sequences, 16% of them singletons. Note on this clonotype: The antigen is not known.

The source is a man aged 45 to 70 who received an inactivated influenza vaccine. The input for sequencing was CD4+ T cells sorted from PBMCs, taken less than 30 months after vaccination. The chain combines TRBV7-8 with TRBJ2-3, with 13 bases fitting TRBD2. The CDR3 protein is CASSLLRTSGGGTDTQYF. DNA for the CDR3: TGTGCCAGCAGCTTACTTCGGACTAGCGGGGGTGGCACAGATACGCAGTATTTT.